The present TCR beta chain was sequenced within a study of TIL therapy for anti-PD-1-resistant metastatic lung cancer. In the study overall: Median tumor PD-L1 proportion score was 5.5% to 6.5%. Study-wide results and caveats: TIL clonotype persistence in blood showed no apparent association with response.

In the case of this clone: Its antigen is unknown.

Time point noted: pre-treatment sample, taken before nivolumab and TIL therapy. The V gene's germline CDR1 is LNHDA and CDR2 SQIVND (reference sequence). V was clipped by 7 bases and J by 3 bases, with 13 bases between them. The length of the CDR3 is 14 residues. This was the immunoSEQ v3 assay. Survey-level samples got 1.5 million to 2 million read pairs; deep-level samples got roughly 4.5-6.5 million. Generated by immunoSEQ multiplex PCR, the TCRdb table keeps only in-frame clones and is missing some. This table has 54,000 or so clones, more than 75% appearing once. The source was blood, collected at baseline. This chain connects TRBV19 to TRBJ1-5; D call uncertain. This TCR derives from a person aged 25 to 85 with non-small cell lung cancer. The CDR3 is CASKWKVPNQPQHF. In DNA, the CDR3 is TGTGCCAGTAAGTGGAAGGTCCCCAATCAGCCCCAGCATTTT.